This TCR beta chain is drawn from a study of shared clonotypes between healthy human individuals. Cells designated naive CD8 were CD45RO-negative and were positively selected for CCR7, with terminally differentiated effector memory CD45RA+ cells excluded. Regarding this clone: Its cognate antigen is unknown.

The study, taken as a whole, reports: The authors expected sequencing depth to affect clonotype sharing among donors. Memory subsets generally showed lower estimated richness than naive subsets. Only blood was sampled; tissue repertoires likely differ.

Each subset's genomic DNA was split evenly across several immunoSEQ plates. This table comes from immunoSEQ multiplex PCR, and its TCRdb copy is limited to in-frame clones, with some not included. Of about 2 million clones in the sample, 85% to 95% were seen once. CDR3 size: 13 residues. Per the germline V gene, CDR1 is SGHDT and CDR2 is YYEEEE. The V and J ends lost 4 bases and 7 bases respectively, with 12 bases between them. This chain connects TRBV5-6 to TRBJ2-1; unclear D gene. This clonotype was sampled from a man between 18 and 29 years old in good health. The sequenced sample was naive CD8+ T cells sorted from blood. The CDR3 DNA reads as TGTGCCAGCAGCCCTGGCACTATAAATGAGCAGTTCTTC. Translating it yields CASSPGTINEQFF.